The 25 T cell receptor beta chains below all came from one sample that was sequenced in a study of T cell responses to AZD1222 COVID-19 vaccine. Produced via immunoSEQ multiplex PCR; TCRdb's table is partial and in-frame only. Among 95,000 to 150,000 clones, around 89% were seen once, and the ten largest hold about 4.9%. Material: peripheral blood, obtained on day 0 of AZD1222 vaccination. These TCRs come from an adult in good health.

The chain couples TRBV19 to TRBJ2-6; perhaps TRBD1 as D (6 bases). The length of the CDR3 is 15 residues. Between the trimmed V and J ends, which lost 7 bases and 0 bases, there was a span of 10 bases. Germline V gene lookup returns CDR1 LNHDA and CDR2 SQIVND (reference sequence). In DNA, the CDR3 is TGTGCCAGTAACCTGGACAGCTCTGGGGCCAACGTCCTGACTTTC. The encoded protein is CASNLDSSGANVLTF.

The chain couples TRBV6-5 to TRBJ1-5; D call uncertain. Germline V gene lookup returns CDR1 MNHEY and CDR2 SVGAGI. The CDR3 has 13 residues. V lost 9 bases, J lost 3 bases, and 12 bases lay in between. The CDR3 is CARPPGDNQPQHF. CDR3 in DNA: TGTGCCAGACCCCCGGGAGACAATCAGCCCCAGCATTTT.

V usage is TRBV5-5 and J usage is TRBJ2-1; D could derive from TRBD1 or TRBD2 (5 bases each). The CDR3 is made up of 17 amino acids. Germline V gene data show CDR1 as SGHKS and CDR2 as YYEKEE (reference sequence). V was clipped by 1 base and J by 4 bases, with 18 bases between them. CDR3 DNA: TGTGCCAGCAGCTTGCGAGGGGCGAGGGGCGCGTACAATGAGCAGTTCTTC. Translation gives CASSLRGARGAYNEQFF.

The chain recombines TRBV12-3 or TRBV12-4 with TRBJ1-1; no reliable D call. CDR3 length equals 12 residues. The ends were cut back, 8 bases at V and 5 bases at J, with 12 bases in the middle. Here the CDR3 DNA reads TGTGCCAGCGCTTCGGGGAGGACTGAAGCTTTCTTT. It translates to CASASGRTEAFF.

The V call is TRBV19, the J call TRBJ1-2; 7 nucleotides match TRBD1. The junction had 4 bases not matched to a gene; V was cut back by 4 bases and J by 5 bases. Germline V gene lookup returns CDR1 LNHDA and CDR2 SQIVND (reference sequence). CDR3 length equals 13 residues. The CDR3 DNA is TGTGCCAGTAGTACTCCGGGACAGTATGGCTACACCTTC. It is translated as CASSTPGQYGYTF.

The rearrangement links TRBV5-8 to TRBJ1-2; unclear D gene. V lost 0 bases and J 8 bases, leaving 8 bases between the germline ends. From germline, CDR1 is SGHTS and CDR2 YDEGEE. This CDR3 comprises 12 residues. The CDR3 region is CASSLAAGGYTF. CDR3 in DNA: TGTGCCAGCAGCTTGGCCGCAGGAGGCTACACCTTC.

The rearrangement joins TRBV11-2 to TRBJ2-1; unclear D gene. CDR1 is SGHAT and CDR2 is FQNNGV in the germline V gene. Deletions cut 6 bases from V and 2 bases from J, with 5 bases between. The CDR3 has 12 amino acids. The CDR3 sequence is CASRAAYNEQFF. The CDR3 bases are TGTGCCAGCAGGGCGGCCTACAATGAGCAGTTCTTC.

This chain connects TRBV21-1 to TRBJ2-1; TRBD2 is the table's D call and was not checked against the DNA. TRBV21-1 is described as a pseudogene. This CDR3 comprises 16 residues. Here the CDR3 reads CASSTELAGGPTEQFF. The CDR3 bases are TGTGCCAGCAGCACCGAACTAGCGGGGGGTCCCACTGAGCAGTTCTTC.

The rearrangement uses TRBV5-1 and TRBJ2-2, with 8 bases matching TRBD2. J gave up 5 bases and V 3 bases, and 6 bases lay outside the gene matches. The length of the CDR3 is 15 residues. Germline V gives CDR1 SGHRS, CDR2 YFSETQ. CDR3 sequence (DNA): TGCGCCAGCAGCTCCGGGGGGGCCACAACCGGGGAGCTGTTTTTT. Translated: CASSSGGATTGELFF.

V is TRBV5-4 and J is TRBJ2-5; D possibly uses TRBD1 or TRBD2 (5 bases each). Germline assignment: CDR1 SGHNT and CDR2 YYREEE (reference sequence). V was shortened by 4 bases and J by 1 base, with 8 bases between the two germline ends. The CDR3 consists of 13 residues. This CDR3 is CASSVGPQETQYF. The CDR3 coding sequence is TGTGCCAGCAGCGTGGGACCCCAAGAGACCCAGTACTTC.

The chain employs TRBV4-1 and TRBJ2-2; 14 nucleotides agree with TRBD2. Per the germline V gene, CDR1 is MGHRA and CDR2 is YSYEKL. V lost 1 base to trimming and J lost 4 bases; unmatched junction nucleotides: 11. The CDR3 consists of 20 residues. In DNA form, the CDR3 reads TGCGCCAGCAGCCAAGCTCCCGCCGGGACTAGCGGGGGTCCCACCGGGGAGCTGTTTTTT. This sequence encodes CASSQAPAGTSGGPTGELFF.

This clone appeared once. The chain links TRBV5-8 to TRBJ2-3; D is unresolved. Germline V gene data show CDR1 as SGHTS and CDR2 as YDEGEE. The CDR3 is 12 amino acids. V was shortened by 0 bases and J by 4 bases, with 3 bases between the two germline ends. CDR3 region: CASSLAPDTQYF. The DNA of the CDR3 is TGTGCCAGCAGCTTGGCCCCAGATACGCAGTATTTT.

V is TRBV19 and J is TRBJ1-5, with 10 bases identical to TRBD1. This CDR3 is 16 amino acids long. The V and J ends lost 9 bases and 5 bases, in that order; junction bases with no gene match: 13. Germline V lookup: CDR1 LNHDA, CDR2 SQIVND (reference sequence). In DNA form, the CDR3 reads TGTGCCAGCGGGGACAGGGGAAAGGTTATGCATCAGCCCCAGCATTTT. This encodes CASGDRGKVMHQPQHF.

The chain links TRBV6-5 to TRBJ1-4; D might be TRBD1 (5 bases). The V gene lost 2 bases and the J gene lost 8 bases, with 15 bases spanning the gap. The CDR3 spans 15 residues. Germline CDR1 is MNHEY and CDR2 is SVGAGI. CDR3 residues: CASSYTGGQGEKLFF. The CDR3 region has the DNA TGTGCCAGCAGTTACACTGGAGGGCAGGGAGAAAAACTGTTTTTT.

The rearrangement joins TRBV4-1 to TRBJ2-7; D is possibly TRBD2 (5 bases). From germline, CDR1 is MGHRA and CDR2 YSYEKL. There are 16 residues in the CDR3. V gave up 0 bases and J gave up 2 bases, with 14 bases separating them. CDR3 nucleotide sequence: TGCGCCAGCAGCCAAGATCGGGGTACGACGGCCTACGAGCAGTACTTC. Its translation: CASSQDRGTTAYEQYF.

The chain carries TRBV10-3 and TRBJ1-5; D might be TRBD1 (6 bases). CDR3 length: 14 residues. The V and J ends lost 9 bases and 0 bases respectively, with 12 bases between them. Germline assignment: CDR1 ENHRY and CDR2 SYGVKD. The CDR3 coding sequence is TGTGCCATTCGACAGGATAATAGCAATCAGCCCCAGCATTTT. This encodes CAIRQDNSNQPQHF.

This clone has only a few counts. The chain carries TRBV28 and TRBJ2-7; unclear D gene. The germline V and J ends were trimmed by 7 bases and 2 bases, with 12 bases remaining between them. The germline V gene encodes CDR1 MDHEN and CDR2 SYDVKM. The CDR3 spans 13 residues. CDR3: CASIPTNTYEQYF. The CDR3 DNA is TGTGCCAGCATTCCGACAAACACCTACGAGCAGTACTTC.

This chain uses TRBV4-2 with TRBJ2-3; 13 nucleotides match TRBD2. The CDR3 runs to 17 residues. J was trimmed by 1 base and V by 2 bases; bases with no gene match: 3. Germline loops: CDR1 LGHNA, CDR2 YNFKEQ. CDR3: CASSQSGLAGGTDTQYF. The CDR3 DNA sequence: TGTGCCAGCAGCCAATCAGGACTAGCGGGGGGCACAGATACGCAGTATTTT.

CDR3 in amino acids: CASSSPGRQAFCNQPQHF. The CDR3 DNA is TGTGCCAGCAGTTCGCCGGGACGCCAGGCATTTTGCAATCAGCCCCAGCATTTT. This chain uses TRBV28 with TRBJ1-5; the D gene is possibly TRBD1 (5 bases). Germline loops: CDR1 MDHEN, CDR2 SYDVKM. This CDR3 is built from 18 residues. Trimming pared 4 bases from V and 2 bases from J, leaving 21 bases between.

The genes are TRBV27 and TRBJ2-7; D possibly corresponds to TRBD1 (6 bases). Trimming stripped 8 bases from V and 5 bases from J, with 19 bases between. This CDR3 comprises 14 residues. Germline loops: CDR1 MNHEY, CDR2 SMNVEV (reference sequence). DNA of the CDR3: TGTGCCAGCTCAATTAACAGGGCTCCCAACGAGCAGTACTTC. Translation gives CASSINRAPNEQYF.

The V gene is TRBV7-2, the J gene TRBJ2-6, with 7 bases fitting TRBD1. The V segment lost 3 bases and the J segment 2 bases; nucleotides outside the gene matches: 10. The germline gives CDR1 SGHTA, CDR2 FQGNSA. The CDR3 loop spans 18 amino acids. CDR3 amino acids: CASSFRDSPGTGANVLTF. In DNA, the CDR3 is TGTGCCAGCAGCTTTAGGGACAGTCCTGGGACTGGGGCCAACGTCCTGACTTTC.

The chain carries TRBV6-5 and TRBJ1-2; D possibly corresponds to TRBD1 (5 bases). V dropped 0 bases and J dropped 8 bases, with 19 bases sitting between them. This CDR3 has 16 amino acids. CDR1 is MNHEY and CDR2 is SVGAGI in the germline V gene. CDR3 region: CASSYSGGAYSGGYTF. The CDR3 DNA follows: TGTGCCAGCAGTTACTCGGGAGGGGCTTATTCAGGGGGCTACACCTTC.

The chain uses TRBV6-5 and TRBJ1-1; 8 bases match TRBD1. CDR3 length: 12 amino acids. Germline-derived CDR1 and CDR2 are MNHEY and SVGAGI. V was pared by 8 bases and J by 3 bases, with 2 bases of the junction left unmatched. CDR3 amino acids: CASRDRHTEAFF. The CDR3 DNA reads as TGTGCCAGCCGGGACAGGCACACTGAAGCTTTCTTT.

The chain combines TRBV19 with TRBJ1-5, with D maybe TRBD1 (6 bases). Trimming took 10 bases from V and 0 from J, leaving 16 bases between them. The CDR3 contains 15 residues. Germline CDR1 and CDR2: LNHDA and SQIVND (reference sequence). CDR3 in amino acids: CATGQQIHSNQPQHF. CDR3 DNA sequence: TGTGCCACCGGACAGCAAATCCATAGCAATCAGCCCCAGCATTTT.

This chain's CDR3 is CASSQGQGYGYTF. CDR3 nucleotides: TGTGCCAGCAGCCAGGGACAGGGGTATGGCTACACCTTC. The chain is built from TRBV12-3 or TRBV12-4 and TRBJ1-2; TRBD1 aligns across 10 bases. Germline trimming cut 6 bases from V and 5 bases from J; bases unmatched to any gene: 3. The CDR3 covers 13 residues.